Shown below are 3 T cell receptor beta chains from a single sample sequenced in a study of vaccination and CD4 T cells after COVID-19. The Oncomine TCR Beta short-read assay was what sequenced the DNA obtained from cultured CD4+ T cells. One entry per CDR3 protein results from TCRdb running MiXCR on the PCR reads. The data contain about 29,000 distinct CDR3 sequences, around 60% of them seen just once; the ten biggest clones take up approximately 16%. Documented treatment: roughly nine-day PBMC culture with coronavirus spike peptide pools or control peptides (ViraFEST assay). No antigens are known for them. This specimen was CD4+ T cells from blood, cultured in vitro, taken after SARS-CoV-2 vaccination. The receptors were gathered from a human donor who received a COVID-19 vaccine.

This sequence joins TRBV9 and TRBJ1-1; the D is unclear. Looked up from germline, CDR1 is SGDLS and CDR2 is YYNGEE. Trimming pared 4 bases from V and 6 bases from J, leaving 13 bases between. The CDR3 loop spans 13 amino acids. CDR3 protein: CASSSHRDSEAFF. CDR3 DNA sequence: TGTGCCAGCAGCTCACACCGGGATTCTGAAGCTTTCTTT. The full variable domain, completed using reference TRBV9 and TRBJ1-1, is DSGVTQTPKHLITATGQRVTLRCSPRSGDLSVYWYQQSLDQGLQFLIQYYNGEERAKGNILERFSAQQFPDLHSELNLSSLELGDSALYFCASSSHRDSEAFFGQGTRLTVV.

This clonotype has just a few counts. The chain carries TRBV20-1 and TRBJ1-5; the match to TRBD1 covers 7 bases. The CDR3 loop spans 16 amino acids. Unmatched junction bases numbered 12, after V lost 6 bases and J lost 1 base. CDR1 and CDR2 from the germline V gene are DFQATT and SNEGSKA (reference sequence). The CDR3 DNA reads as TGCAGTGCGCACGTCCTAGGGGGCATGAGCAATCAGCCCCAGCATTTT. Translation gives CSAHVLGGMSNQPQHF.

This clonotype has more than one count but fewer than ten. J is TRBJ1-5 and V is TRBV19, with 7 bases fitting TRBD1. V lost 6 bases and J lost 0; bases outside the gene matches: 2. The length of the CDR3 is 14 residues. Per germline, CDR1 LNHDA and CDR2 SQIVND (reference sequence). CDR3 sequence: CASRGQYSNQPQHF. In DNA form, the CDR3 reads TGTGCCAGTAGGGGACAGTATAGCAATCAGCCCCAGCATTTT. Complete variable domain (other parts from reference TRBV19 and TRBJ1-5): DGGITQSPKYLFRKEGQNVTLSCEQNLNHDAMYWYRQDPGQGLRLIYYSQIVNDFQKGDIAEGYSVSREKKESFPLTVTSAQKNPTAFYLCASRGQYSNQPQHFGDGTRLSIL.